Shown below are 32 T cell receptor beta chains from a single sample sequenced in a study of TIL therapy for anti-PD-1-resistant metastatic lung cancer (dated by TCRdb to the early 2020s). The time point label on this specimen signifies: pre-treatment sample, taken before nivolumab and TIL therapy. TCR beta CDR3 regions were amplified from genomic DNA by bias-controlled multiplex PCR with the immunoSEQ v3 hsTCRB kit. In TCRdb, the immuneACCESS table is reduced to in-frame sequences with V and J assigned. These tables do not hold every clone; where another copy was compared, an unresolved V gene accounts for under half, and the others remain unexplained. A total of about 50,000 clones appear in this sample, approximately 86% of them only once. The ten largest clonotypes hold less than 6% of the sample. The sequences come from blood, collected at baseline. The receptors were gathered from a person between 25 and 79 years old with non-small cell lung cancer.

The V gene is TRBV6-6, the J gene TRBJ2-3, with 7 positions matching TRBD2. V lost 6 bases, J lost 3 bases, and 12 bases stayed unmatched. Germline CDR1 and CDR2: MNHNY and SVGAGI (reference sequence). The CDR3 runs 16 residues. This CDR3 is CASRLGREYFTDTQYF. DNA of the CDR3: TGTGCCAGCAGGCTCGGGCGGGAGTATTTTACAGATACGCAGTATTTT.

This clone was seen once. The rearrangement joins TRBV11-2 to TRBJ2-7; TRBD2 aligns across 13 bases. This CDR3 contains 16 residues. Germline V gives CDR1 SGHAT, CDR2 FQNNGV. The ends lost 5 bases at V and 2 bases at J; junction bases unmatched: 6. Here the CDR3 DNA reads TGTGCCAGCAGCCCTGGAACTAGCGGGAGGGCCTACGAGCAGTACTTC. Amino acids: CASSPGTSGRAYEQYF.

This clone showed up just once. The chain links TRBV5-1 to TRBJ2-5; 7 nucleotides line up with TRBD1. CDR3 length equals 14 residues. The trim removed 4 bases at V and 1 base at J, leaving 4 bases unmatched. The V gene's germline CDR1 is SGHRS and CDR2 YFSETQ. The CDR3 spells CASSHGTAQETQYF. The CDR3 DNA reads as TGCGCCAGCAGCCACGGGACAGCCCAAGAGACCCAGTACTTC.

The rearrangement links TRBV20-1 to TRBJ2-5, with 7 bases identical to TRBD1. With 6 bases clipped from V and 4 bases from J, the junction kept 2 bases outside the gene matches. The length of the CDR3 is 11 residues. Looked up from germline, CDR1 is DFQATT and CDR2 is SNEGSKA (reference sequence). The CDR3 is CSAPGGETQYF. Here the CDR3 DNA reads TGCAGTGCCCCAGGGGGAGAGACCCAGTACTTC.

This chain joins TRBV30 and TRBJ2-7, with a tentative D call TRBD1 (6 bases). The CDR3 runs 15 residues. Trimming shortened V by 0 bases and J by 1 base, and 13 bases separated the two germline ends. In germline, CDR1 is GTSNPN, CDR2 SVGIG (reference sequence). The CDR3, as DNA: TGTGCCTGGAGTGTACTTGGGGACAAGTCCTACGAGCAGTACTTC. Protein: CAWSVLGDKSYEQYF. Full variable domain (missing parts from reference TRBV30 and TRBJ2-7): SQTIHQWPATLVQPVGSPLSLECTVEGTSNPNLYWYRQAAGRGLQLLFYSVGIGQISSEVPQNLSASRPQDRQFILSSKKLLLSDSGFYLCAWSVLGDKSYEQYFGPGTRLTVT.

This clone has a handful of counts. The chain carries TRBV24-1 and TRBJ2-3; either TRBD1 or TRBD2 may fit D (5 bases each). CDR1 is KGHDR, CDR2 SFDVKD, per germline. V was cut by 5 bases and J by 5 bases, with 13 bases left in between. The CDR3 totals 14 residues. CDR3 DNA: TGTGCCACCAGTGCGGGACGACGGGGAGATACGCAGTATTTT. Translation: CATSAGRRGDTQYF.

The V gene is TRBV18, the J gene TRBJ1-4; D is unclear. In germline, CDR1 is KGHSH, CDR2 LQKENI. The CDR3 length is 12 residues. The germline V and J ends were trimmed by 2 bases and 7 bases, with 5 bases remaining between them. The CDR3 coding sequence is TGTGCCAGCTCACCAAACAGTGAAAAACTGTTTTTT. This encodes CASSPNSEKLFF.

This chain connects TRBV2 to TRBJ1-2, with D unresolved. Trimming left V 6 bases short and J 6 bases short, with 11 bases between. This CDR3 has 12 residues. Germline loops: CDR1 SNHLY, CDR2 FYNNEI. This CDR3 is CASREYSDGYTF. CDR3 nucleotide sequence: TGTGCCAGCAGGGAATACAGTGATGGCTACACCTTC.

This clone was found a few times. The rearrangement links TRBV2 to TRBJ2-2, with a tentative D call TRBD1 (5 bases). V dropped 3 bases and J dropped 3 bases, with 8 bases sitting between them. Germline V gene data show CDR1 as SNHLY and CDR2 as FYNNEI. This CDR3 is built from 14 residues. The CDR3 spells CASSDRDYTGELFF. The CDR3 nucleotides read TGTGCCAGCAGTGACAGGGATTACACCGGGGAGCTGTTTTTT.

This clone was found a few times. J is TRBJ2-2 and V is TRBV18; D perhaps matches TRBD1 (5 bases). The CDR3 consists of 18 residues. Germline values: CDR1 KGHSH, CDR2 LQKENI. V was clipped by 2 bases and J by 0 bases, with 16 bases between them. CDR3 loop: CASSPWGRSYPNTGELFF. As DNA, the CDR3 is TGTGCCAGCTCACCATGGGGCAGGTCCTATCCGAACACCGGGGAGCTGTTTTTT. Filled out from reference TRBV18 and TRBJ2-2, the complete variable domain reads NAGVMQNPRHLVRRRGQEARLRCSPMKGHSHVYWYRQLPEEGLKFMVYLQKENIIDESGMPKERFSAEFPKEGPSILRIQQVVRGDSAAYFCASSPWGRSYPNTGELFFGEGSRLTVL.

The chain couples TRBV28 to TRBJ2-2, with 7 bases identical to TRBD2. The CDR3 has 13 amino acids. J gave up 2 bases and V 9 bases, and 3 bases lay outside the gene matches. CDR1 and CDR2 (germline): MDHEN, SYDVKM. Written as DNA, the CDR3 is TGTGCCAGTCGGGACTATAACACCGGGGAGCTGTTTTTT. Protein: CASRDYNTGELFF.

The chain is built from TRBV27 and TRBJ1-1; 9 nucleotides agree with TRBD1. CDR3 size: 16 residues. CDR1 MNHEY and CDR2 SMNVEV come from the germline V gene (reference sequence). V shed 3 bases, J shed 0 bases, and the junction held 5 bases outside the gene matches. The CDR3 DNA sequence: TGTGCCAGCAGTTTTGGGACAGGGACCTTGAACACTGAAGCTTTCTTT. Protein sequence: CASSFGTGTLNTEAFF.

The genes are TRBV5-5 and TRBJ1-6; 9 bases align to TRBD1. The CDR3 runs 15 residues. V lost 4 bases, J lost 6 bases, and 5 bases stayed unmatched. CDR1 is SGHKS, CDR2 YYEKEE, per germline (reference sequence). CDR3 sequence: CASSHGTGSNSPLHF. The CDR3 nucleotides read TGTGCCAGCAGCCACGGGACAGGGAGTAATTCACCCCTCCACTTT.

The CDR3 spells CASSVDRGLGQPQHF. The CDR3 DNA is TGTGCCAGCAGCGTCGACAGGGGGCTAGGTCAGCCCCAGCATTTT. This chain uses TRBV5-4 with TRBJ1-5, with 10 nucleotides matching TRBD1. This CDR3 contains 15 residues. After removal of 4 bases from V and 6 bases from J, the junction contained 7 bases not matched to a gene. Germline assignment: CDR1 SGHNT and CDR2 YYREEE (reference sequence).

The CDR3, as DNA: TGTGCCAGCAGCCCTGGACAGGGGCAGTTCTATGGCTACACCTTC. Protein: CASSPGQGQFYGYTF. The chain joins TRBV7-9 to TRBJ1-2; TRBD1 matches at 9 bases. CDR3 length equals 15 residues. V lost 5 bases to trimming and J lost 4 bases; unmatched junction nucleotides: 8. From germline, CDR1 is SEHNR and CDR2 FQNEAQ (reference sequence).

This clone is a singleton in its sample. The rearrangement joins TRBV28 to TRBJ2-7; D is perhaps TRBD1 (5 bases). Trimming shortened V by 3 bases and J by 5 bases, and 14 bases separated the two germline ends. This CDR3 spans 14 amino acids. In germline, CDR1 is MDHEN, CDR2 SYDVKM. For the CDR3, the DNA is TGTGCCAGCAGTTTGCAGGGTGAAAGGGACGAGCAGTACTTC. Translating it yields CASSLQGERDEQYF.

J is TRBJ2-1 and V is TRBV24-1, with D possibly TRBD2 on 6 matching bases. The CDR3 is 11 amino acids. Per the germline V gene, CDR1 is KGHDR and CDR2 is SFDVKD. With 4 bases removed from V and 10 bases from J, the gap between germline ends came to 7 bases. The CDR3 reads CATSERDEQFF. The DNA of the CDR3 is TGTGCCACCAGTGAGCGGGACGAGCAGTTCTTC.

The V gene is TRBV6-6, the J gene TRBJ2-3, with a tentative D call TRBD1 (5 bases). This CDR3 is built from 12 residues. The germline V gene encodes CDR1 MNHNY and CDR2 SVGAGI (reference sequence). Trimming stripped 6 bases from V and 4 bases from J, with 8 bases between. The CDR3 coding sequence is TGTGCCAGCAGGCCAGGGTCAGATACGCAGTATTTT. This gives the protein CASRPGSDTQYF.

The V gene is TRBV18, the J gene TRBJ1-3, with D unresolved. Germline CDR1 KGHSH, CDR2 LQKENI. The CDR3 is 15 residues long. Trimming took 6 bases from V and 0 from J, leaving 12 bases between them. The DNA of the CDR3 is TGTGCCAGCTCCGGCGAGTATTCCTCTGGAAACACCATATATTTT. Its translation is CASSGEYSSGNTIYF. The full variable domain, with the rest looked up from reference TRBV18 and TRBJ1-3, is NAGVMQNPRHLVRRRGQEARLRCSPMKGHSHVYWYRQLPEEGLKFMVYLQKENIIDESGMPKERFSAEFPKEGPSILRIQQVVRGDSAAYFCASSGEYSSGNTIYFGEGSWLTVV.

The chain uses TRBV28 and TRBJ2-4; D is perhaps TRBD1 (5 bases). V lost 2 bases to trimming and J lost 6 bases, with 11 bases between them. The CDR3 is 14 amino acids. CDR1 is MDHEN, CDR2 SYDVKM, per germline. DNA of the CDR3: TGTGCCAGCAGTTTAGATCAGGGTCGAAACATTCAGTACTTC. It codes for CASSLDQGRNIQYF.

The chain joins TRBV28 to TRBJ2-7; no clear D. V was clipped by 4 bases and J by 6 bases, with 10 bases between them. The CDR3 totals 12 residues. Germline V gives CDR1 MDHEN, CDR2 SYDVKM. CDR3 sequence reads: CASSWTGSEQYF. CDR3 coding DNA: TGTGCCAGCAGTTGGACGGGTAGCGAGCAGTACTTC. Supplemented by reference TRBV28 and TRBJ2-7, the full variable domain reads DVKVTQSSRYLVKRTGEKVFLECVQDMDHENMFWYRQDPGLGLRLIYFSYDVKMKEKGDIPEGYSVSREKKERFSLILESASTNQTSMYLCASSWTGSEQYFGPGTRLTVT.

In this sample, this clone turned up once. The chain carries TRBV4-3 and TRBJ1-4, with D hard to call. Trimming took 0 bases from V and 8 from J, leaving 16 bases between them. CDR3 length: 16 amino acids. Germline loops: CDR1 LGHNA, CDR2 YSLEER. The CDR3 coding sequence is TGCGCCAGCAGCCAAGATCCCCCATCGGTCAGGGAAAAACTGTTTTTT. Protein sequence: CASSQDPPSVREKLFF.

This clone was counted between two and nine times. The chain joins TRBV5-1 to TRBJ1-6; D gene uncertain. The V gene's germline CDR1 is SGHRS and CDR2 YFSETQ. This CDR3 spans 13 amino acids. Trimming took off 4 bases at V and 7 bases at J, with 9 bases between the two ends. This chain's CDR3 is CASSTDRNSPLHF. Written as DNA, the CDR3 is TGCGCCAGCAGCACAGACCGAAATTCACCCCTCCACTTT.

The V gene is TRBV7-8, the J gene TRBJ2-5, with 8 bases lining up with TRBD1. CDR1 and CDR2 (germline): SGHVS, FQNEAQ. The V and J ends lost 6 bases and 4 bases, in that order; junction bases with no gene match: 10. This CDR3 is built from 15 residues. This CDR3 reads CASRKRTGKGETQYF. CDR3 DNA sequence: TGTGCCAGCAGAAAAAGGACAGGGAAGGGAGAGACCCAGTACTTC. Filled out from reference TRBV7-8 and TRBJ2-5, the complete variable domain reads GAGVSQSPRYKVAKRGQDVALRCDPISGHVSLFWYQQALGQGPEFLTYFQNEAQLDKSGLPSDRFFAERPEGSVSTLKIQRTQQEDSAVYLCASRKRTGKGETQYFGPGTRLLVL.

V gene TRBV28 combines with J gene TRBJ2-3; 9 bases align to TRBD2. The CDR3 spans 15 residues. Germline trimming cut 6 bases from V and 0 bases from J; bases unmatched to any gene: 4. Per germline, CDR1 MDHEN and CDR2 SYDVKM. The CDR3 DNA follows: TGTGCCAGCAGCCCCACTAGCGGGAGCACAGATACGCAGTATTTT. Translation: CASSPTSGSTDTQYF. Complete variable domain (other parts from reference TRBV28 and TRBJ2-3): DVKVTQSSRYLVKRTGEKVFLECVQDMDHENMFWYRQDPGLGLRLIYFSYDVKMKEKGDIPEGYSVSREKKERFSLILESASTNQTSMYLCASSPTSGSTDTQYFGPGTRLTVL.

The J gene is TRBJ2-6, the V gene TRBV18; D is unclear. The length of the CDR3 is 15 residues. Per the germline V gene, CDR1 is KGHSH and CDR2 is LQKENI. Deletions cut 0 bases from V and 12 bases from J, with 15 bases between. Here the CDR3 reads CASSPPIRAPGVLTF. DNA for the CDR3: TGTGCCAGCTCACCACCGATCCGGGCACCGGGCGTCCTGACTTTC.

V and J are TRBV29-1 and TRBJ1-1; D unresolved. This CDR3 spans 14 amino acids. V lost 0 bases and J lost 2, with 10 bases in between. Germline loops: CDR1 SQVTM, CDR2 ANQGSEA. CDR3 amino acids: CSVEDQLSNTEAFF. CDR3 in DNA: TGCAGCGTTGAAGACCAGTTGTCAAACACTGAAGCTTTCTTT.

The rearrangement joins TRBV28 to TRBJ2-7, with 7 bases lining up with TRBD1. Germline V CDR1 and CDR2: MDHEN, SYDVKM. This CDR3 region has 15 residues. The J segment lost 5 bases and the V segment lost 6 bases, leaving 13 bases of the junction unmatched. The CDR3 reads CASRTGAALEDEQYF. Written as DNA, the CDR3 is TGTGCCAGCAGAACAGGGGCCGCCTTGGAGGACGAGCAGTACTTC.

This clone has more than one count but fewer than ten. The CDR3 bases are TGTGCTAGTGGCTGGGGGCCGGACGAGCAGTACTTC. It translates to CASGWGPDEQYF. This sequence joins TRBV12-5 and TRBJ2-7; TRBD1 might be the D (6 bases). The CDR3 extends over 12 amino acids. V was cut by 6 bases and J by 5 bases, with 11 bases left in between. Germline loops: CDR1 LGHNT, CDR2 FRNRAP.

The rearrangement uses TRBV28 and TRBJ2-5; D is unclear. This CDR3 has 12 residues. The V gene lost 2 bases and the J gene lost 8 bases, with 9 bases spanning the gap. Germline V gene data show CDR1 as MDHEN and CDR2 as SYDVKM. In nucleotides, the CDR3 is TGTGCCAGCAGTTTAGTGCCAGGAACCCAGTACTTC. Protein: CASSLVPGTQYF. Using reference TRBV28 and TRBJ2-5 for the parts outside the CDR3, the full variable domain is DVKVTQSSRYLVKRTGEKVFLECVQDMDHENMFWYRQDPGLGLRLIYFSYDVKMKEKGDIPEGYSVSREKKERFSLILESASTNQTSMYLCASSLVPGTQYFGPGTRLLVL.

The chain joins TRBV9 to TRBJ2-7; the D call may be TRBD1 or TRBD2 (6 bases each). V dropped 0 bases and J dropped 3 bases, with 10 bases sitting between them. Germline V lookup: CDR1 SGDLS, CDR2 YYNGEE. The CDR3 covers 14 residues. The CDR3 is CASSVGGGGYEQYF. The DNA for the CDR3 is TGTGCCAGCAGCGTAGGAGGGGGAGGCTACGAGCAGTACTTC.

The chain carries TRBV3-1 (or the pseudogene TRBV3-2) and TRBJ2-1, with a weak D call TRBD2 (5 bases). Germline CDR1 is LGHDT and CDR2 is YNNKEL (reference sequence). Trimming took off 4 bases at V and 1 base at J, with 14 bases between the two ends. This CDR3 is built from 16 residues. The CDR3 sequence: CASSRSEGRSYNEQFF. For the CDR3, the DNA is TGTGCCAGCAGCCGGTCCGAGGGTAGGTCCTACAATGAGCAGTTCTTC.